Each of the 21 T cell receptor beta chains below was sequenced from the same sample in a study of glioma-infiltrating T cells (dated by TCRdb to between 2015 and 2016). Sequencing took place on an Illumina MiSeq. The iRepertoire nested amplicon-rescue multiplex PCR (arm-PCR) platform was used to amplify TCR alpha and beta CDR3 regions from RNA. The raw public reads went through TCRdb reprocessing: fastp at Q25, MiXCR clone calling, in-frame beta chains kept. All rows with the same CDR3 protein become a single entry with the most common DNA and genes. For this sample there are 150,000 to 200,000 distinct CDR3 sequences; 30% to 40% appear just once. Roughly 21% of the sample belongs to the ten largest clones. The sequenced sample consisted of glioma tissue, nonneoplastic brain tissue, or PBMCs (not recorded which). The receptors stem from a human donor with low-grade glioma or glioblastoma, undergoing nonglioma brain surgery, or in good health (not recorded which).

The genes are TRBV30 and TRBJ1-5; TRBD1 is a possible D gene (6 bases). This CDR3 region has 13 residues. V shed 2 bases and J shed 6 bases, with 11 bases lying between them. Germline-derived CDR1 and CDR2 are GTSNPN and SVGIG (reference sequence). This CDR3 reads CAWSLQGGQPQHF. The CDR3 DNA is TGTGCCTGGAGTCTACAGGGCGGTCAGCCCCAGCATTTT.

This chain connects TRBV6-5 to TRBJ1-1; 8 nucleotides agree with TRBD1. CDR1 and CDR2 (germline): MNHEY, SVGAGI. Trimming cost V 4 bases and J 2 bases; bases outside gene matches: 3. The CDR3 has 14 amino acids. The CDR3 bases are TGTGCCAGCAGTTGGACAGGGCAAAACACTGAAGCTTTCTTT. Protein: CASSWTGQNTEAFF.

This clonotype was detected only a few times. The genes are TRBV11-2 and TRBJ1-2, with D perhaps matching TRBD1 (6 bases). CDR1 and CDR2 (germline): SGHAT, FQNNGV. V was clipped by 4 bases and J by 3 bases, with 15 bases between them. The CDR3 loop spans 15 amino acids. CDR3 region: CASSSFGEGDYGYTF. The DNA of the CDR3 is TGTGCCAGCAGCTCCTTCGGGGAGGGGGACTATGGCTACACCTTC.

The chain combines TRBV20-1 with TRBJ2-5; 10 nucleotides match TRBD2. The CDR3 is 15 amino acids. After removal of 6 bases from V and 8 bases from J, the junction contained 15 bases not matched to a gene. Germline CDR1 DFQATT, CDR2 SNEGSKA (reference sequence). The chain's CDR3 is CSATPVAGGENTQYF. Written as DNA, the CDR3 is TGCAGTGCAACACCAGTAGCGGGAGGCGAAAACACCCAGTACTTC.

This clonotype was seen many times. The V call is TRBV27, the J call TRBJ1-1; no reliable D call. CDR3 length equals 13 residues. V lost 3 bases, J lost 8 bases, and 13 bases lay in between. Germline-derived CDR1 and CDR2 are MNHEY and SMNVEV (reference sequence). This chain's CDR3 is CASSLWREGEAFF. As DNA, the CDR3 is TGTGCCAGCAGTTTGTGGAGGGAGGGCGAAGCTTTCTTT.

The table lists this clonotype with many counts. The chain uses TRBV7-2 and TRBJ1-5; 7 bases match TRBD1. V shed 4 bases, J shed 5 bases, and the junction held 8 bases outside the gene matches. Germline V gene sequence: CDR1 SGHTA, CDR2 FQGNSA. The CDR3 runs 15 residues. CDR3 in amino acids: CASSSDRVGDQPQHF. CDR3 nucleotides: TGTGCCAGCAGCTCCGACAGGGTCGGGGATCAGCCCCAGCATTTT.

This clonotype was observed many times. The chain combines TRBV3-1 with TRBJ2-3; TRBD2 matches 7 bases. CDR3 length: 19 residues. Per the germline V gene, CDR1 is LGHDT and CDR2 is YNNKEL (reference sequence). V lost 0 bases and J lost 5; bases outside the gene matches: 17. The CDR3 nucleotides read TGTGCCAGCAGCCAAGACGGCCCCTGGACTTCGGGGGGATTAGATACGCAGTATTTT. Translating it yields CASSQDGPWTSGGLDTQYF.

This clonotype is classed as medium-sized. The rearrangement links TRBV6-2 or TRBV6-3 to TRBJ2-7; D gene uncertain. This CDR3 region has 13 residues. Per the germline V gene, CDR1 is MNHEY and CDR2 is SVGEGT. Trimming took 2 bases from V and 5 from J, leaving 10 bases between them. CDR3 sequence reads: CASSYLENNEQYF. The CDR3 DNA reads as TGTGCCAGCAGTTACCTGGAGAACAACGAGCAGTACTTC.

This clonotype was observed many times. The chain employs TRBV20-1 and TRBJ2-3; TRBD1 might be the D (5 bases). The CDR3 is made up of 16 amino acids. CDR1 is DFQATT and CDR2 is SNEGSKA in the germline V gene (reference sequence). The V end was cut by 0 bases, the J end by 2 bases, with 15 bases between. The CDR3 region is CSARDDLGANTDTQYF. The CDR3, as DNA: TGCAGTGCTAGAGATGACCTTGGGGCGAACACAGATACGCAGTATTTT.

The table lists this clonotype with many counts. The chain links TRBV6-1 to TRBJ2-7; perhaps TRBD2 as D (6 bases). Germline V CDR1 and CDR2: MNHNS, SASEGT. V dropped 5 bases and J dropped 4 bases, with 12 bases sitting between them. This CDR3 spans 13 amino acids. CDR3 region: CASSYDGGYEQYF. The CDR3 DNA reads as TGTGCCAGCAGTTATGACGGAGGGTACGAGCAGTACTTC.

This clonotype was observed at least ten times. J is TRBJ1-3 and V is TRBV3-1, with a possible D match to TRBD1 (6 bases). The CDR3 contains 12 residues. The V gene lost 8 bases and the J gene lost 6 bases, with 11 bases spanning the gap. The V gene's germline CDR1 is LGHDT and CDR2 YNNKEL (reference sequence). The DNA for the CDR3 is TGTGCCAGCGGTACAGGGCAAAACACCATATATTTT. As protein: CASGTGQNTIYF.

V is TRBV27 and J is TRBJ2-1, with D perhaps TRBD2 (5 bases). CDR1 and CDR2 (germline): MNHEY, SMNVEV (reference sequence). Trimming left V 0 bases short and J 4 bases short, with 13 bases between. This CDR3 is built from 16 residues. CDR3 in amino acids: CASSLSAKGSYNEQFF. The CDR3 nucleotides are TGTGCCAGCAGTTTATCGGCTAAAGGGAGTTACAATGAGCAGTTCTTC.

In its sample, this clonotype was seen many times. The chain joins TRBV5-4 to TRBJ2-7; TRBD2 might be the D (5 bases). The V end was cut by 1 base, the J end by 7 bases, with 12 bases between. There are 13 residues in the CDR3. Germline values: CDR1 SGHNT, CDR2 YYREEE (reference sequence). The CDR3 reads CASSLSLAGEQYF. The CDR3 nucleotides are TGTGCCAGCAGCTTGAGTCTAGCCGGAGAGCAGTACTTC.

This clonotype appeared once. This clone may be a read error of a much larger clone one base away. V and J are TRBV4-1 and TRBJ2-2; D may be TRBD2 (5 bases). Per germline, CDR1 MGHRA and CDR2 YSYEKL. This CDR3 is built from 13 residues. In DNA form, the CDR3 reads TGCGCCACCGAGGACGGAAACACCGGGGAGATGTTTTTT. Its translation is CATEDGNTGEMFF.

The V call is TRBV19, the J call TRBJ2-3; no firm D call. The CDR3 has 13 amino acids. Trimming took 7 bases from V and 6 from J, leaving 14 bases between them. Per the germline V gene, CDR1 is LNHDA and CDR2 is SQIVND (reference sequence). The chain's CDR3 is CASIMGRDDTQYF. CDR3 DNA: TGTGCCAGTATTATGGGAAGGGATGATACGCAGTATTTT.

Comments on this clonotype: This may arise from a read error, as a much more abundant clone is one base away. This chain links TRBV7-9 with TRBJ1-3, with no clear D. V shed 7 bases and J shed 0 bases, with 10 bases lying between them. This CDR3 spans 14 amino acids. Germline V gene lookup returns CDR1 SEHNR and CDR2 FQNEAQ (reference sequence). The CDR3 here is CASIAMFSGNTIYF. Written as DNA, the CDR3 is TGTGCCAGCATCGCGATGTTCTCTGGAAACACCATATATTTT.

Ten or more counts support this clonotype. V is TRBV3-1 and J is TRBJ1-4, with D tentatively TRBD1 (6 bases). V was pared by 7 bases and J by 8 bases, with 17 bases between. CDR1 and CDR2 (germline): LGHDT, YNNKEL (reference sequence). The CDR3 covers 14 residues. The DNA of the CDR3 is TGTGCCAGCAACAATCAGGGAGGGGGAGAAAAACTGTTTTTT. Residues: CASNNQGGGEKLFF.

Concerning this clonotype: A much larger clone is a single base away; this may be a read error. This rearrangement joins TRBV5-1 to TRBJ2-3; 7 nucleotides agree with TRBD2. The CDR3 covers 15 residues. Germline V gene sequence: CDR1 SGHRS, CDR2 YFSETQ. V dropped 4 bases and J dropped 0; count of bases not matched to a gene: 5. The CDR3 here is CASSTGTTSTDTQYF. The CDR3 nucleotides read TGCGCCAGCAGCACCGGGACTACTAGCACAGATACGCAGTATTTT.

Notes on this clonotype: Just one base apart from a much larger clone, this may be a read error. The chain recombines TRBV3-1 with TRBJ1-3; no reliable D call. V was clipped by 1 base and J by 6 bases, with 4 bases between them. CDR3 length equals 12 residues. The germline CDR1 and CDR2 sequences are LGHDT and YNNKEL (reference sequence). Here the CDR3 DNA reads TGTGCCAGCAGCCAAGGTGTAAACACCATATATTTT. It yields the protein CASSQGVNTIYF. Complete variable domain (other parts from reference TRBV3-1 and TRBJ1-3): DTAVSQTPKYLVTQMGNDKSIKCEQNLGHDTMYWYKQDSKKFLKIMFSYNNKELIINETVPNRFSPKSPDKAHLNLHINSLELGDSAVYFCASSQGVNTIYFGEGSWLTVV.

In the case of this clonotype: A much more abundant neighbour one base away suggests this may be a read error. V gene TRBV7-9 combines with J gene TRBJ2-1, with a tentative D call TRBD2 (5 bases). V shed 7 bases and J shed 9 bases, with 31 bases lying between them. The CDR3 consists of 18 residues. Germline V CDR1 and CDR2: SEHNR, FQNEAQ (reference sequence). The CDR3 loop is CASNPHRWWETTPSEQFF. The DNA of the CDR3 is TGTGCCAGCAACCCCCATCGCTGGTGGGAGACCACCCCCAGTGAGCAGTTCTTC.

This clonotype was counted between two and nine times. The chain carries TRBV2 and TRBJ2-7; no definite D call. The CDR3 loop spans 14 amino acids. Germline values: CDR1 SNHLY, CDR2 FYNNEI. V was clipped by 6 bases and J by 2 bases, with 14 bases between them. The CDR3 DNA reads as TGTGCCAGCAGCCATTCCCCGGGTCCCTACGAGCAGTACTTC. Protein product: CASSHSPGPYEQYF.